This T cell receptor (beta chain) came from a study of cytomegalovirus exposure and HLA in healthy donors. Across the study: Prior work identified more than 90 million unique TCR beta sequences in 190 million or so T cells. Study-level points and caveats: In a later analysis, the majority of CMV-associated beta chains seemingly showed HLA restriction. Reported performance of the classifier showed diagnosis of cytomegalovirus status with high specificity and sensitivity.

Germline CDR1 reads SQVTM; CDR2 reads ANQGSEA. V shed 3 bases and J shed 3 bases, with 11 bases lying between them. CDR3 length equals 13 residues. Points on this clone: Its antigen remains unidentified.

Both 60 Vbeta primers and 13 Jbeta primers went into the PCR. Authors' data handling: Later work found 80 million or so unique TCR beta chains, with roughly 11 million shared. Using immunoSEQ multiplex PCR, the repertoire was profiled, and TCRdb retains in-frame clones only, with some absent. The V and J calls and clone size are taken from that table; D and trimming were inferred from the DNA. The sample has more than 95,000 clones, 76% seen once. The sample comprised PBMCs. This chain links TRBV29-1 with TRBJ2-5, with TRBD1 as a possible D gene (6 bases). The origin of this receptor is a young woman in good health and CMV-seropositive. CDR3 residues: CSVEAGAKETQYF. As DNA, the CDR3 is TGCAGCGTTGAGGCAGGGGCCAAAGAGACCCAGTACTTC.